This T cell receptor beta chain derives from a study of beta chain features in type 1 diabetes. Notes on the study in general: Whether HLA type influences TCRB rearrangement remained unresolved here. A pattern of fewer insertions and more deletions at VDJ junctions was seen in type 1 diabetes patients.

The CDR3 covers 14 residues. CDR1 is SNHLY and CDR2 is FYNNEI in the germline V gene. J gave up 4 bases and V 7 bases, and 6 bases lay outside the gene matches. In the case of this clone: Its specificity is not known.

CD45RO/CCR7/CD25/CD127/CD95/CD27 separated CD4+ naive, central memory, regulatory and stem cell-like memory cells by sorting. The purity of all sorted populations exceeded 95%. Expressed TCRB transcripts were sequenced because the isolated RNA had all been reverse transcribed beforehand. The repertoire was sequenced with immunoSEQ multiplex PCR; TCRdb's copy has only in-frame clones and lacks some. Of some 500,000 clones listed, 10% to 12% were seen once; the top ten hold over 0.035%. The chain combines TRBV2 with TRBJ1-5, with 8 bases aligning to TRBD1. Sequenced material: naive CD4+ T cells from blood. This sequence was found in a woman aged 18 to 35 in good health. CDR3 in DNA: TGTGCCAGCAACGGACAGGGCCGGAATCAGCCCCAGCATTTT. Translation: CASNGQGRNQPQHF.